The T cell receptor (beta chain) described here comes from a study of somatic mutations in cytotoxic T cells in rheumatoid arthritis. Study observations and caveats: The largest CD8+ clone made up over 20% of CD8+ cells in about an eighth of the roughly 60 patients.

CDR1 and CDR2 from the germline V gene are SGHRS and YFSETQ. The CDR3 is made up of 15 amino acids. Trimming pared 0 bases from V and 2 bases from J, leaving 11 bases between. Blood donors with median age around 50 years (range about 20-70), 50% to 70% female, served as healthy controls. Purity of the CD4+ and CD8+ cells, isolated by positive magnetic bead selection, was checked by flow cytometry. In regard to this clone: Its antigen is as yet unknown.

Sequencing was performed with immunoSEQ multiplex PCR; in TCRdb, only in-frame clones are kept and a portion is missing. The table includes some 9,800 clones, around 85% detected once. Sequences were obtained from CD8+ T cells sorted from blood. The rearrangement joins TRBV5-1 to TRBJ1-1; possibly TRBD1 for D (5 bases). This sequence originates from a woman aged 45-59 years in good health. The CDR3 spells CASSLAGEINTEAFF. CDR3 nucleotide sequence: TGCGCCAGCAGCTTGGCGGGGGAAATAAACACTGAAGCTTTCTTT. Supplemented by reference TRBV5-1 and TRBJ1-1, the full variable domain reads KAGVTQTPRYLIKTRGQQVTLSCSPISGHRSVSWYQQTPGQGLQFLFEYFSETQRNKGNFPGRFSGRQFSNSRSEMNVSTLELGDSALYLCASSLAGEINTEAFFGQGTRLTVV.